One and the same sample provided the 5 T cell receptor beta chains below, sequenced in a study of prognosis after radiotherapy for stage I lung cancer. The genomic DNA TCR beta CDR3 region underwent two rounds of multiplex PCR. First-round PCR used primers specific to each TRBV and TRBJ gene. TCRdb passed the multiplex PCR reads through MiXCR, listing each CDR3 protein once. The repertoire holds around 30,000 distinct CDR3 sequences, under 40% seen once, with roughly 15% in the top ten. Sample: PBMCs, taken before or after stereotactic body radiation therapy (not recorded which). Source of these receptors: a donor of 50 years or more with non-small cell lung cancer.

This clonotype was seen ten or more times. This chain uses TRBV3-1 with TRBJ1-1; 7 nucleotides align to TRBD1. Germline CDR1 and CDR2: LGHDT and YNNKEL (reference sequence). The trim removed 3 bases at V and 2 bases at J, leaving 6 bases unmatched. The CDR3 has 15 amino acids. CDR3 sequence: CASSHPRTGNTEAFF. The CDR3 coding sequence is TGTGCCAGCAGCCACCCCAGGACAGGTAACACTGAAGCTTTCTTT.

J is TRBJ2-7 and V is TRBV20-1, with TRBD1 identical over 7 bases. Germline V gene sequence: CDR1 DFQATT, CDR2 SNEGSKA (reference sequence). The CDR3 sequence is 16 residues long. V lost 0 bases to trimming and J lost 4 bases; unmatched junction nucleotides: 12. CDR3 region: CSARDLLAGGRYEQYF. The CDR3 DNA reads TGCAGTGCTAGAGACCTCCTGGCAGGGGGAAGATACGAGCAGTACTTC.

This clonotype has a count of ten or more. V gene TRBV5-8 combines with J gene TRBJ1-6; 10 nucleotides align to TRBD1. In germline, CDR1 is SGHTS, CDR2 YDEGEE. CDR3 length: 15 residues. With V trimmed by 7 bases and J by 7 bases, 8 bases remained unmatched. The CDR3 region is CASFRPGQGNSPLHF. The DNA of the CDR3 is TGTGCCAGCTTCAGGCCGGGACAGGGGAATTCACCCCTCCACTTT.

This chain joins TRBV7-3 and TRBJ2-1, with unresolved D. The CDR3 is 14 amino acids. Germline V lookup: CDR1 SGHTA, CDR2 FQGTGA. Trimming took off 5 bases at V and 6 bases at J, with 14 bases between the two ends. The CDR3 here is CASSRFKAANEQFF. CDR3 DNA: TGTGCCAGCAGCCGCTTTAAGGCGGCCAATGAGCAGTTCTTC.

This clonotype was counted at least ten times. This chain connects TRBV2 to TRBJ2-5, with D possibly TRBD1 on 6 matching bases. From germline, CDR1 is SNHLY and CDR2 FYNNEI. The CDR3 sequence is 13 residues long. Trimming removed 6 bases at V and 5 bases at J, with 13 bases between. The CDR3 DNA follows: TGTGCCAGCAGGGTAAACAGGGAGGAGACCCAGTACTTC. Protein sequence: CASRVNREETQYF.